This TCR beta chain was recovered during a study of blood T cell repertoires in COVID-19. Assay: immunoSEQ multiplex PCR; the TCRdb copy retains only in-frame clones and omits some. This repertoire shows approximately 110,000 clones, 75% to 90% found once; its top ten account for about 6.1%. The CDR3 loop spans 14 amino acids. Germline V CDR1 and CDR2: SGHNT, YYREEE (reference sequence). Trimming took off 9 bases at V and 0 bases at J, with 14 bases between the two ends. The genes are TRBV5-4 and TRBJ2-3, with D possibly matching TRBD1 (6 bases). The sequenced sample consisted of peripheral blood. This sequence originates from a woman between 55 and 75 years old with COVID-19, enrolled during active disease. CDR3 sequence: CAMRQVTSTDTQYF. Written as DNA, the CDR3 is TGTGCCATGAGACAGGTGACTAGCACAGATACGCAGTATTTT.